Detailed here is one TCR beta chain. Its antigen is undetermined. Sequencing of TCR beta CDR3 used immunoSEQ survey depth. The data were produced by immunoSEQ multiplex PCR, yet TCRdb's version contains in-frame clones alone and is incomplete. The sample consists of about 5,300 clones, about 65% of them appearing once. The data derive from a study of CD8 T cell repertoires and HIV-1 epitope variants. Whole-study context: Separate wells received one of Twenty-five Gag or Nef variant peptides. Tested: three Gag epitope families, Nef HW9 and YT9. Enriched T cells were co-cultured with equal numbers of autologous T cell-negative antigen-presenting cells.

The V end lost 6 bases, the J end lost 8 bases, and 16 bases lay between the germline ends. CDR1 and CDR2 (germline): SGHDN, FVKESK. This CDR3 region has 13 residues. V and J are TRBV14 and TRBJ1-2; possible D gene TRBD1, 6 bases. The receptor comes from a male donor with HIV. Sequencing used cultured CD8+ T cells derived from PBMCs. In DNA form, the CDR3 reads TGTGCCAGCAGTCCTATCACAGGGATCGGCTACACCTTC. This codes for CASSPITGIGYTF.